Listed below are T cell receptor beta chains from one sample, sequenced in a study of technical replicates of blood from a few donors. Profiled with immunoSEQ multiplex PCR; TCRdb holds only in-frame clones, not every one. The data show about 80,000 clones, roughly 91% seen once. Sequenced: T cells isolated from PBMCs. These receptors all stem from a human donor in good health. The CDR3 runs from the conserved cysteine through the conserved F or W. D genes are given only for firm matches. Not all rows give a size; the values are once, few, many and, for expanded clones, a class.

D gene: TRBD1
J gene: TRBJ2-7
clone size: NA
V gene: TRBV7-9
CDR3 protein: CAIRDSSYEQYF
CDR3 DNA: TGTGCCATTCGGGACAGCTCCTACGAGCAGTACTTC

D gene: NA
J gene: TRBJ1-4
clone size: once
V gene: TRBV28
CDR3 protein: CASSLHRARESGKLFF
CDR3 DNA: TGTGCCAGCAGTTTACACCGTGCCAGGGAATCTGGAAAACTGTTTTTT

D gene: NA
J gene: TRBJ2-6
clone size: NA
V gene: TRBV5-1
CDR3 protein: CASSLGGSVSGANVLTF
CDR3 DNA: TGCGCCAGCAGCCTGGGGGGTAGCGTCTCTGGGGCCAACGTCCTGACTTTC

D gene: TRBD1
J gene: TRBJ1-5
clone size: NA
V gene: TRBV19
CDR3 protein: CASSPTGGGQPQHF
CDR3 DNA: TGTGCCAGTAGTCCGACAGGGGGCGGTCAGCCCCAGCATTTT

D gene: TRBD2
J gene: TRBJ2-3
clone size: NA
V gene: TRBV4-2
CDR3 protein: CASGGLESVTQYF
CDR3 DNA: TGTGCCAGCGGGGGACTAGAAAGTGTTACGCAGTATTTT

D gene: TRBD1
J gene: TRBJ2-3
clone size: NA
V gene: TRBV5-1
CDR3 protein: CASSTGQGITDTQYF
CDR3 DNA: TGCGCCAGCAGCACAGGACAGGGGATCACAGATACGCAGTATTTT

D gene: TRBD2
J gene: TRBJ2-7
clone size: NA
V gene: TRBV7-9
CDR3 protein: CASSFAPGTSGYEQYF
CDR3 DNA: TGTGCCAGCAGCTTTGCCCCCGGGACTAGCGGCTACGAGCAGTACTTC

D gene: TRBD1
J gene: TRBJ2-3
clone size: NA
V gene: TRBV6-4
CDR3 protein: CASRGQGNSDTQYF
CDR3 DNA: TGTGCCAGCAGGGGACAGGGGAATTCAGATACGCAGTATTTT

D gene: TRBD2
J gene: TRBJ2-7
clone size: NA
V gene: TRBV6-1
CDR3 protein: CASSALGLAGYEQYF
CDR3 DNA: TGTGCCAGCAGTGCACTTGGACTAGCGGGCTACGAGCAGTACTTC

D gene: TRBD1
J gene: TRBJ1-1
clone size: NA
V gene: TRBV11-3
CDR3 protein: CASSFSDRDTEAFF
CDR3 DNA: TGTGCCAGCAGTTTCTCTGACAGGGACACTGAAGCTTTCTTT

D gene: TRBD1
J gene: TRBJ1-2
clone size: NA
V gene: TRBV6-5
CDR3 protein: CAGGQEGTNYGYTF
CDR3 DNA: TGTGCCGGAGGACAGGAGGGAACTAACTATGGCTACACCTTC

D gene: NA
J gene: TRBJ2-7
clone size: few
V gene: TRBV21-1
CDR3 protein: CASSKGTRSSYEQYF
CDR3 DNA: TGTGCCAGCAGCAAAGGTACCAGGTCTTCCTACGAGCAGTACTTC

D gene: TRBD1
J gene: TRBJ2-7
clone size: NA
V gene: TRBV7-2
CDR3 protein: CASSSSRGPYEQYF
CDR3 DNA: TGTGCCAGCAGCTCATCCAGGGGGCCCTACGAGCAGTACTTC

D gene: TRBD1
J gene: TRBJ1-3
clone size: NA
V gene: TRBV9
CDR3 protein: CASSAPGQGPSGNTIYF
CDR3 DNA: TGTGCCAGCAGCGCCCCGGGACAGGGCCCCTCTGGAAACACCATATATTTT

D gene: TRBD1
J gene: TRBJ1-2
clone size: once
V gene: TRBV19
CDR3 protein: CASSAGGQGLTNYYGYTF
CDR3 DNA: TGTGCCAGTAGTGCCGGAGGACAGGGCTTGACTAACTACTATGGCTACACCTTC

D gene: TRBD2
J gene: TRBJ2-1
clone size: NA
V gene: TRBV6-5
CDR3 protein: CASSSGRNNEQFF
CDR3 DNA: TGTGCCAGCAGTAGCGGGAGGAACAATGAGCAGTTCTTC

D gene: NA
J gene: TRBJ2-7
clone size: NA
V gene: TRBV29-1
CDR3 protein: CSVEDGVHEQYF
CDR3 DNA: TGCAGCGTTGAAGACGGGGTACACGAGCAGTACTTC

D gene: TRBD1
J gene: TRBJ1-5
clone size: NA
V gene: TRBV5-4
CDR3 protein: CASSPDRAQPQHF
CDR3 DNA: TGTGCCAGCAGCCCTGACAGGGCGCAGCCCCAGCATTTT